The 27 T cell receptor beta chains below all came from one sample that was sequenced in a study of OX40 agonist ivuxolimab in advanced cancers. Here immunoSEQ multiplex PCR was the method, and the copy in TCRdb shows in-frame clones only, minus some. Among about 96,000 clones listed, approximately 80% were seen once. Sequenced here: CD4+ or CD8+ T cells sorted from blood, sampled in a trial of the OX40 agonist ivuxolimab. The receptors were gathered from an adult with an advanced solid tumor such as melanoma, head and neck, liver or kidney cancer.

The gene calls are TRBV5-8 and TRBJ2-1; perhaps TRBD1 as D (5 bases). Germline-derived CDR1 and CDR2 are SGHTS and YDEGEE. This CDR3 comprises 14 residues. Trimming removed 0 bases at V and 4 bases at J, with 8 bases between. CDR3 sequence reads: CASSLVQGYNEQFF. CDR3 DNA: TGTGCCAGCAGCTTGGTGCAGGGATACAATGAGCAGTTCTTC. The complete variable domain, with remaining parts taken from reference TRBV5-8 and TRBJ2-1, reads EAGVTQSPTHLIKTRGQQATLRCSPISGHTSVYWYQQALGLGLQFLLWYDEGEERNRGNFPPRFSGRQFPNYSSELNVNALELEDSALYLCASSLVQGYNEQFFGPGTRLTVL.

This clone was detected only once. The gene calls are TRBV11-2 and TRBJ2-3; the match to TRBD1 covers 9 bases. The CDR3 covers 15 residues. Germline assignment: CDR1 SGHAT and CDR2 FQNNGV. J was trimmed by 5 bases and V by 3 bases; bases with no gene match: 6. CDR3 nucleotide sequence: TGTGCCAGCAGCTTCGGACAGGGGAGTCGAGATACGCAGTATTTT. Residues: CASSFGQGSRDTQYF. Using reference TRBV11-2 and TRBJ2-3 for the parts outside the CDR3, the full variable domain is EAGVAQSPRYKIIEKRQSVAFWCNPISGHATLYWYQQILGQGPKLLIQFQNNGVVDDSQLPKDRFSAERLKGVDSTLKIQPAKLEDSAVYLCASSFGQGSRDTQYFGPGTRLTVL.

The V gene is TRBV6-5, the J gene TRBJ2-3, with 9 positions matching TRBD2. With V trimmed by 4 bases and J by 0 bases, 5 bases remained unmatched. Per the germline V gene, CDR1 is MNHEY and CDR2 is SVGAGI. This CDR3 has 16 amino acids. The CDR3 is CASSFSGGTSTDTQYF. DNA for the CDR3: TGTGCCAGCAGTTTCAGCGGGGGGACCAGCACAGATACGCAGTATTTT.

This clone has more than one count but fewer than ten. The CDR3 region has the DNA TGTGCCAGCATCGACCTAAACTATGGCTACACCTTC. Translating it yields CASIDLNYGYTF. The chain links TRBV6-6 to TRBJ1-2; D is uncertain. V was trimmed by 7 bases and J by 2 bases, leaving 8 bases between them. The CDR3 is made up of 12 amino acids. The germline V gene has CDR1 MNHNY and CDR2 SVGAGI (reference sequence).

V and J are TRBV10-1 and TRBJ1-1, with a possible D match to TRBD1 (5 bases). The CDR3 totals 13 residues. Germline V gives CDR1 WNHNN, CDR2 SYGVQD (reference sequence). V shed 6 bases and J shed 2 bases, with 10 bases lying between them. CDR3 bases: TGCGCCAGCAGACCAGACAGAAACACTGAAGCTTTCTTT. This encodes CASRPDRNTEAFF.

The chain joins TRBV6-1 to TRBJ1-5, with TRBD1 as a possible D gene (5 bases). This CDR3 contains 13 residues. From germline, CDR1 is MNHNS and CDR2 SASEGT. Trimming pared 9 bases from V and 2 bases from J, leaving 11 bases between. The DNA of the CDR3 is TGTGCCAGTAGTCAGGGAGGCAATCAGCCCCAGCATTTT. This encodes CASSQGGNQPQHF.

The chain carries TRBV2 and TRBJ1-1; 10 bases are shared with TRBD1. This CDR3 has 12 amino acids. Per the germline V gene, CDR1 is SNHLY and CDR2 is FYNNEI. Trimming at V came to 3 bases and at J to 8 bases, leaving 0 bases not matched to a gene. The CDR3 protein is CASSEGQGEAFF. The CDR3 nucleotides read TGTGCCAGCAGTGAGGGACAGGGGGAAGCTTTCTTT.

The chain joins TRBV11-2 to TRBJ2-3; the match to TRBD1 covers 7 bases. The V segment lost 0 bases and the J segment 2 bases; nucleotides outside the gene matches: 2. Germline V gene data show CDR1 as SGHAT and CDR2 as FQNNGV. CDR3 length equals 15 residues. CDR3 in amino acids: CASSLEGGPTDTQYF. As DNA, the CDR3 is TGTGCCAGCAGCTTAGAAGGGGGCCCCACAGATACGCAGTATTTT.

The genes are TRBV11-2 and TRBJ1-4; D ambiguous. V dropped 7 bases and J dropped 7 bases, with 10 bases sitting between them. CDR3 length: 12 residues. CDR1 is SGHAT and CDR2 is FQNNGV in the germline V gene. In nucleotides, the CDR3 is TGTGCCAGCATGGGGTCGGGTGAAAAACTGTTTTTT. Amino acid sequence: CASMGSGEKLFF.

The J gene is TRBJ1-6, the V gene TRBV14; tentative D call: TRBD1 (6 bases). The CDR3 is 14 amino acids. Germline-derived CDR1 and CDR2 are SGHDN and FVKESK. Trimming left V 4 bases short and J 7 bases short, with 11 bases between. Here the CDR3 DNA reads TGTGCCAGCAGCCTACAGGGTTGGAATTCACCCCTCCACTTT. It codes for CASSLQGWNSPLHF.

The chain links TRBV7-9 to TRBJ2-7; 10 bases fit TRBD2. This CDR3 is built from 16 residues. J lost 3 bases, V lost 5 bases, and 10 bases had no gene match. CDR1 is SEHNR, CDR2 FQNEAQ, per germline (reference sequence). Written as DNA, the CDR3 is TGTGCCAGCAGCCCAAAACGGCTAGCGGGAGTCTACGAGCAGTACTTC. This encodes CASSPKRLAGVYEQYF.

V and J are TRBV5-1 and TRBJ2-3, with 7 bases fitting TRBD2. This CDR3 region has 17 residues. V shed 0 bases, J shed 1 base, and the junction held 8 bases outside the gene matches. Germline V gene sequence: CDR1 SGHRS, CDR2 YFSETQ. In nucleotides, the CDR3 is TGCGCCAGCAGCTTGGCTGGGCGGGAGACGGGCACAGATACGCAGTATTTT. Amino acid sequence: CASSLAGRETGTDTQYF.

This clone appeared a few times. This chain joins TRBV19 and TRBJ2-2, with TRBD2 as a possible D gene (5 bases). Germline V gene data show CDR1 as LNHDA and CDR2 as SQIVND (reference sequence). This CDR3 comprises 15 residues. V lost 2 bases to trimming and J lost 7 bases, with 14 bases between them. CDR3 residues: CASSISTGDHGELFF. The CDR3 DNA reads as TGTGCCAGTAGTATATCCACCGGGGATCACGGGGAGCTGTTTTTT.

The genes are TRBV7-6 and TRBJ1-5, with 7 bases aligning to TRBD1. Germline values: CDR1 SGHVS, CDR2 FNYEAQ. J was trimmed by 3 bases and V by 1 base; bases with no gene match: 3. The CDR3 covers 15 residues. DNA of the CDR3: TGTGCCAGCAGCTTAGAGGACAGGCCCAATCAGCCCCAGCATTTT. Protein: CASSLEDRPNQPQHF.

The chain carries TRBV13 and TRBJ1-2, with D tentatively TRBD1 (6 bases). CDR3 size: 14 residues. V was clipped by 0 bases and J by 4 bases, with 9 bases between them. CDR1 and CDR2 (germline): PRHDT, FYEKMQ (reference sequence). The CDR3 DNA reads TGTGCCAGCAGCTTAGGACAGGGCTTCTATGGCTACACCTTC. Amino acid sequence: CASSLGQGFYGYTF.

This chain's CDR3 is CASSSGGGQQFF. CDR3 coding DNA: TGTGCCAGCAGTAGCGGGGGGGGTCAGCAGTTCTTC. The chain recombines TRBV27 with TRBJ2-1, with TRBD2 matching over 10 bases. In germline, CDR1 is MNHEY, CDR2 SMNVEV (reference sequence). The CDR3 loop spans 12 amino acids. Germline trimming cut 5 bases from V and 11 bases from J; bases unmatched to any gene: 3.

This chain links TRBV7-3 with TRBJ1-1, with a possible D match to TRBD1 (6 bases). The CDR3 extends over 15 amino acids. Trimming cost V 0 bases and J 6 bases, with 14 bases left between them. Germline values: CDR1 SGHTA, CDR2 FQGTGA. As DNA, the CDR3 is TGTGCCAGCAGCTTAACGGGGGCAGCGAAGTCTGAAGCTTTCTTT. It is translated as CASSLTGAAKSEAFF.

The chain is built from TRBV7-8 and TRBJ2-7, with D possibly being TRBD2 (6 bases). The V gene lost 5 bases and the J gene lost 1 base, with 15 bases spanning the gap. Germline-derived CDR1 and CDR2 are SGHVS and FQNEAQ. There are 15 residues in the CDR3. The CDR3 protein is CASSASAGSSYEQYF. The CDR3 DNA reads TGTGCCAGCAGCGCTAGCGCCGGCTCATCCTACGAGCAGTACTTC.

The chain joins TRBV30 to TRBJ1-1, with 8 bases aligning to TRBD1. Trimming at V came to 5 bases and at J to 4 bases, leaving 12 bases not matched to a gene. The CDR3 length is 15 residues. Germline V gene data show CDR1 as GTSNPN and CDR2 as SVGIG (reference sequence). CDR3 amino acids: CAWATVRGLGTEAFF. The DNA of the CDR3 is TGTGCCTGGGCCACCGTCAGGGGGCTGGGCACTGAAGCTTTCTTT. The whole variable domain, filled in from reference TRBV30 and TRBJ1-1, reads SQTIHQWPATLVQPVGSPLSLECTVEGTSNPNLYWYRQAAGRGLQLLFYSVGIGQISSEVPQNLSASRPQDRQFILSSKKLLLSDSGFYLCAWATVRGLGTEAFFGQGTRLTVV.

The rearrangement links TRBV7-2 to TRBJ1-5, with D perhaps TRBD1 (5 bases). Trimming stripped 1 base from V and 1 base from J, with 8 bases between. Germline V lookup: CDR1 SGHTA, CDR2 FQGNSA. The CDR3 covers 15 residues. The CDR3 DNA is TGTGCCAGCAGCTTAGGGGGGTTAAGCAATCAGCCCCAGCATTTT. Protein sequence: CASSLGGLSNQPQHF.

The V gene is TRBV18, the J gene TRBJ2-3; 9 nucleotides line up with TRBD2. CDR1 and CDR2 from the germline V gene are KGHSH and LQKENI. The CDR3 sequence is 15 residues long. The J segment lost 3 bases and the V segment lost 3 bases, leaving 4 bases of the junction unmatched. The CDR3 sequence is CASSPPSGITDTQYF. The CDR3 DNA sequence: TGTGCCAGCTCACCCCCTAGCGGGATTACAGATACGCAGTATTTT. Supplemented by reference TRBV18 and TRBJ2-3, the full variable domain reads NAGVMQNPRHLVRRRGQEARLRCSPMKGHSHVYWYRQLPEEGLKFMVYLQKENIIDESGMPKERFSAEFPKEGPSILRIQQVVRGDSAAYFCASSPPSGITDTQYFGPGTRLTVL.

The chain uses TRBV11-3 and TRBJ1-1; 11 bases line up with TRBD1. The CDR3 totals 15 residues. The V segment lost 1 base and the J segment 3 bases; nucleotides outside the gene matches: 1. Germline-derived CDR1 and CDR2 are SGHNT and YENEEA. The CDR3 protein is CASSLGGQGDTEAFF. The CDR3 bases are TGTGCCAGCAGCTTAGGGGGACAGGGGGACACTGAAGCTTTCTTT.

The CDR3 here is CASSESAGGTEAFF. CDR3 nucleotide sequence: TGTGCCAGCAGTGAATCTGCGGGGGGCACTGAAGCTTTCTTT. The V gene is TRBV6-1, the J gene TRBJ1-1; a weak D match, TRBD1 (5 bases). Germline CDR1 MNHNS, CDR2 SASEGT. Trimming cost V 2 bases and J 4 bases, with 11 bases left between them. The CDR3 runs to 14 residues.

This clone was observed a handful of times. The CDR3 DNA sequence: TGTGCCTGGGCGACAGGGGCAAATTCACCCCTCCACTTT. Translating gives CAWATGANSPLHF. The gene calls are TRBV30 and TRBJ1-6; TRBD1 matches at 8 bases. Per the germline V gene, CDR1 is GTSNPN and CDR2 is SVGIG (reference sequence). Unmatched junction bases numbered 4, after V lost 5 bases and J lost 7 bases. The CDR3 spans 13 residues.

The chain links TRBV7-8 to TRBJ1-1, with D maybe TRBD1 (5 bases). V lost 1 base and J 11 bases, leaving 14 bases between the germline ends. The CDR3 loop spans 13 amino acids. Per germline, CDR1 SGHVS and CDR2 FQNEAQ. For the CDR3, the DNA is TGTGCCAGCAGCTTAGGACAGCAGTTAGGGGCTTTCTTT. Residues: CASSLGQQLGAFF.

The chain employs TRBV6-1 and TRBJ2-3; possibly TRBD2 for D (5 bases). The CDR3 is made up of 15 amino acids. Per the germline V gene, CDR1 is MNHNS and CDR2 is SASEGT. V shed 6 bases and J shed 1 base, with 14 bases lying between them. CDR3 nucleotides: TGTGCCAGCAGGTTACTAGAAGGAGGCACAGATACGCAGTATTTT. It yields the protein CASRLLEGGTDTQYF.

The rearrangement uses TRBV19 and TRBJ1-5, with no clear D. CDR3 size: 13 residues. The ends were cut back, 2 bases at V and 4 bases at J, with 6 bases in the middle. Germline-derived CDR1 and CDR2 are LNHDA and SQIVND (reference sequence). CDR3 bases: TGTGCCAGTAGTATAAATCTGAATCAGCCCCAGCATTTT. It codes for CASSINLNQPQHF.